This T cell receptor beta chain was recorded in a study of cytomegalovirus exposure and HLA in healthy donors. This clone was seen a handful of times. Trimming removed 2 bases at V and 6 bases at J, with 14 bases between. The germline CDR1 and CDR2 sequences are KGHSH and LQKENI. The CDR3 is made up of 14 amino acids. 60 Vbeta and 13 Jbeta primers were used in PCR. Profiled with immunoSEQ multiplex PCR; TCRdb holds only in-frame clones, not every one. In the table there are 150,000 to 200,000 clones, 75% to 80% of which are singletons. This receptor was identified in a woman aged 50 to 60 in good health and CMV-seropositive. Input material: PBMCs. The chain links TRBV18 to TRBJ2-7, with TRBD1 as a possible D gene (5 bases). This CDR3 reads CASSPGASTTEQYF. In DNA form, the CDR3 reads TGTGCCAGCTCACCAGGGGCTAGTACTACCGAGCAGTACTTC.